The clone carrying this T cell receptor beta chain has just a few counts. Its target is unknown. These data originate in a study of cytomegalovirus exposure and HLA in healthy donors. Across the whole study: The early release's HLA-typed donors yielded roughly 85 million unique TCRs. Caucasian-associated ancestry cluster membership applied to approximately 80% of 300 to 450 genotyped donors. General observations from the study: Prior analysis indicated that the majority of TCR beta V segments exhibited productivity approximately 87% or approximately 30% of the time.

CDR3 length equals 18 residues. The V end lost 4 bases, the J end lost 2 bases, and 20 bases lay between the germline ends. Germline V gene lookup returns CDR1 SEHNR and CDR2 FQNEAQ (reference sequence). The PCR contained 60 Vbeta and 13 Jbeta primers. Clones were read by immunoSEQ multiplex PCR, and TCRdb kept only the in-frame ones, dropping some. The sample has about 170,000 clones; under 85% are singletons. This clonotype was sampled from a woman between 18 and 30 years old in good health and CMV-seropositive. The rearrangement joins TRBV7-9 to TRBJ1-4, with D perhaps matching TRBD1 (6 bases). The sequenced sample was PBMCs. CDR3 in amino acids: CASSSLQGSIPTNEKLFF. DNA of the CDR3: TGTGCCAGCAGCTCGCTGCAGGGGAGTATTCCCACTAATGAAAAACTGTTTTTT.